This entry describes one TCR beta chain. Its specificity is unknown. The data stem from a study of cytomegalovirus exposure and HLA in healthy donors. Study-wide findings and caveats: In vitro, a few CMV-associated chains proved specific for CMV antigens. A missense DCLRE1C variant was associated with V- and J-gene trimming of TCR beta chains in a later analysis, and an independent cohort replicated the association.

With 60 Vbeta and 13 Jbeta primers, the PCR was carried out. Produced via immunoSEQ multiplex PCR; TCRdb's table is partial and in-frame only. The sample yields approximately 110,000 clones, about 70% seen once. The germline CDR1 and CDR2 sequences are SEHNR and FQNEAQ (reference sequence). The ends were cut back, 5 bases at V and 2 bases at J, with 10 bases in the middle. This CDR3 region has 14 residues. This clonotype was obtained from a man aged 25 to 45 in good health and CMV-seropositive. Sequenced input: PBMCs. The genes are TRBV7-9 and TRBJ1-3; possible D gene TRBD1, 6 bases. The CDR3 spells CASSVNRAGNTIYF. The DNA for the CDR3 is TGTGCCAGCAGCGTTAACAGGGCTGGAAACACCATATATTTT.